One sample yielded the 8 T cell receptor beta chains listed below, sequenced in a study of T cells in Graves' hyperthyroidism and ophthalmopathy. Amplification of TCR beta CDR3 regions used RNA as the template. The TCR CDR3 first-round RT-PCR relied on the HTBI primer set. TCRdb independently ran MiXCR on the multiplex PCR reads; one entry per CDR3 protein. The sample holds 500,000 to 650,000 distinct CDR3 sequences, less than 15% seen once. The sample comprised blood. The receptors stem from a woman in her thirties or forties with Graves' hyperthyroidism.

The table lists this clonotype with a few counts. V usage is TRBV20-1 and J usage is TRBJ2-3, with a possible D match to TRBD1 (6 bases). CDR1 DFQATT and CDR2 SNEGSKA come from the germline V gene (reference sequence). The CDR3 spans 14 residues. Trimming removed 1 base from V and 1 base from J, with 9 bases in between. In DNA, the CDR3 is TGCAGTGCTAGAGCGACAGGCGGCACAGATACGCAGTATTTT. Its protein is CSARATGGTDTQYF.

This clonotype was seen ten or more times. V gene TRBV11-2 combines with J gene TRBJ2-1, with TRBD2 matching 8 bases. The CDR3 totals 15 residues. CDR1 is SGHAT and CDR2 is FQNNGV in the germline V gene. The J segment lost 2 bases and the V segment lost 8 bases, leaving 8 bases of the junction unmatched. In DNA form, the CDR3 reads TGTGCCAGCTGTCCGGGAGGGGCTACCTACAATGAGCAGTTCTTC. Its protein product is CASCPGGATYNEQFF.

For this clonotype: Sequence at one end of the junction differs from germline and may be a read error. This CDR3 is CVSSQRGRDEQYF. The CDR3 DNA sequence: TGTGTCAGCAGTCAACGCGGGAGGGACGAGCAGTACTTC. The chain couples TRBV27 to TRBJ2-7, with 9 bases that match TRBD2. The germline gives CDR1 MNHEY, CDR2 SMNVEV (reference sequence). CDR3 size: 13 residues.

This clonotype was picked up many times. This chain connects TRBV5-5 to TRBJ2-2; D remains unclear. This CDR3 is 16 amino acids long. The V gene lost 0 bases and the J gene lost 1 base, with 10 bases spanning the gap. Germline lookup yields CDR1 SGHKS and CDR2 YYEKEE (reference sequence). The CDR3 here is CASSLGPNRNTGELFF. The DNA of the CDR3 is TGTGCCAGCAGCTTGGGGCCCAACCGGAACACCGGGGAGCTGTTTTTT.

This clonotype was recorded at least ten times. The rearrangement uses TRBV30 and TRBJ2-2, with TRBD2 identical over 7 bases. V lost 2 bases, J lost 3 bases, and 6 bases stayed unmatched. This CDR3 has 15 residues. Germline CDR1 reads GTSNPN; CDR2 reads SVGIG (reference sequence). CDR3 loop: CAWSRGRAYTGELFF. CDR3 coding DNA: TGTGCCTGGAGTCGAGGGAGGGCGTACACCGGGGAGCTGTTTTTT.

In its sample, this clonotype was seen many times. V gene TRBV29-1 combines with J gene TRBJ2-3, with 8 bases identical to TRBD1. The CDR3 covers 14 residues. Germline lookup yields CDR1 SQVTM and CDR2 ANQGSEA. J gave up 0 bases and V 3 bases, and 2 bases lay outside the gene matches. The CDR3 loop is CSVDQGASTDTQYF. The CDR3 nucleotides read TGCAGCGTTGATCAGGGGGCTAGCACAGATACGCAGTATTTT.

This clonotype was recorded at least ten times. V is TRBV5-1 and J is TRBJ1-2, with 11 bases aligning to TRBD1. Unmatched junction bases numbered 3, after V lost 0 bases and J lost 2 bases. The germline gives CDR1 SGHRS, CDR2 YFSETQ. This CDR3 is 16 amino acids long. CDR3 nucleotide sequence: TGCGCCAGCAGCTTGGTGGGACAGGGGGGAAACTATGGCTACACCTTC. Encoded protein: CASSLVGQGGNYGYTF.

The chain has TRBV11-1 and TRBJ2-4; 14 bases fit TRBD2. This CDR3 is built from 16 residues. Germline V lookup: CDR1 SGHAT, CDR2 FQDESV (reference sequence). Trimming cost V 5 bases and J 7 bases; bases outside gene matches: 7. The CDR3 DNA reads as TGTGCCAGCAGCCCAGGGACTAGCGGGAGCCAGAACATTCAGTACTTC. Protein: CASSPGTSGSQNIQYF.